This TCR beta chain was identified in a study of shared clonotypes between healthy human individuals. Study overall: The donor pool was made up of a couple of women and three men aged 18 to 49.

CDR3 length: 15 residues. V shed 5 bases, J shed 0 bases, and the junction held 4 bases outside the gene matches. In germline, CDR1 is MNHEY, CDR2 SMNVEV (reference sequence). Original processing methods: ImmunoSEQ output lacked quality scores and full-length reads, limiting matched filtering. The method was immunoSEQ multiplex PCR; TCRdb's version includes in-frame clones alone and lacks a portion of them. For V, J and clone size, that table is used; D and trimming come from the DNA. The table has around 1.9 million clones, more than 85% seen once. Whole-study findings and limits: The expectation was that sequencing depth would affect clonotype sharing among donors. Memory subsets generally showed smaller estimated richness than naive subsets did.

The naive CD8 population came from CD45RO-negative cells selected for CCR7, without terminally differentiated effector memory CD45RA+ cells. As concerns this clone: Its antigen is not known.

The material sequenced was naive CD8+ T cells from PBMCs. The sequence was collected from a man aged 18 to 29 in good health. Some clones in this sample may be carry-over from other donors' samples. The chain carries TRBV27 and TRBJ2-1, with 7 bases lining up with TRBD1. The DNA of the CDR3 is TGTGCCAGCAGTCTGACAGGGCTCTCCTACAATGAGCAGTTCTTC. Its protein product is CASSLTGLSYNEQFF.